This TCR beta chain was identified in a study of a mutant IDH1 vaccine in newly diagnosed glioma. Study details: Before enrollment, the patients had been treated with radiotherapy alone, temozolomide alone, or both together. Most of them had received both.

A note on this clone: What it recognizes is unknown.

Time point noted: week 23, last vaccination. One vaccine dose held 300 ug of mutant IDH1 20-mer peptide and came with topical imiquimod. Looked up from germline, CDR1 is SGHRS and CDR2 is YFSETQ. The CDR3 spans 15 residues. V was clipped by 1 base and J by 5 bases; unmatched bases: 5. Study conclusions and caveats: Induction of immune responses by the vaccine occurred in approximately 92% of patients.

Assay: immunoSEQ multiplex PCR; the TCRdb copy retains only in-frame clones and omits some. The data hold about 65,000 clones, with approximately 85% observed a single time. Specimen: PBMCs, collected from a glioma patient whose treatment included an IDH1 peptide vaccine. V and J are TRBV5-1 and TRBJ2-5, with 10 bases that match TRBD2. This receptor was taken from a man aged 30 to 39 with glioma. For the CDR3, the DNA is TGCGCCAGCAGCTTGACTAGCGGGGCTCGGGAGACCCAGTACTTC. It yields the protein CASSLTSGARETQYF.